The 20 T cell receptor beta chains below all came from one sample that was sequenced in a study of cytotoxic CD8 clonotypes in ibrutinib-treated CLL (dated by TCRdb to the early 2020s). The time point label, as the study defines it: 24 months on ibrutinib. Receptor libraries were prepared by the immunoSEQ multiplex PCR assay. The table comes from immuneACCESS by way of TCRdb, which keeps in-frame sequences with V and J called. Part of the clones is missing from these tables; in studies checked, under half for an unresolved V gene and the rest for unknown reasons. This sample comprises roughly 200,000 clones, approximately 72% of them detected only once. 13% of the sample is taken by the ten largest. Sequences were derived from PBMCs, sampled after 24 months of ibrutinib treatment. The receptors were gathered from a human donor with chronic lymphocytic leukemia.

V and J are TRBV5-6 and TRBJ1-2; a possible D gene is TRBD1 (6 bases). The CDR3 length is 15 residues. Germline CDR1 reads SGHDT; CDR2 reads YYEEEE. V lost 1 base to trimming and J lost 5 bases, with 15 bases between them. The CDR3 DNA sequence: TGTGCCAGCAGCTTGTGGGACACGAGTTTATATGGCTACACCTTC. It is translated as CASSLWDTSLYGYTF. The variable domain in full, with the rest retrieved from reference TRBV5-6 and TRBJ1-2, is DAGVTQSPTHLIKTRGQQVTLRCSPKSGHDTVSWYQQALGQGPQFIFQYYEEEERQRGNFPDRFSGHQFPNYSSELNVNALLLGDSALYLCASSLWDTSLYGYTFGSGTRLTVV.

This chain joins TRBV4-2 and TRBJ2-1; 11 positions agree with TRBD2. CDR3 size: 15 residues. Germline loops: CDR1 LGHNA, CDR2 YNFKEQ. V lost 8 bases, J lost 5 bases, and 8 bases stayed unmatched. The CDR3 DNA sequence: TGTGCCAGCGGTATAGCGGGAGGGAACCACAATGAGCAGTTCTTC. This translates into CASGIAGGNHNEQFF.

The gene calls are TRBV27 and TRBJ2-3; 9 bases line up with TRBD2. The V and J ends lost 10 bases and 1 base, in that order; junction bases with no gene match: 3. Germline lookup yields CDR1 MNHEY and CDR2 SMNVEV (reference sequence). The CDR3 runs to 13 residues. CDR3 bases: TGTGCCACGAGGACTAGCGGCACAGATACGCAGTATTTT. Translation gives CATRTSGTDTQYF.

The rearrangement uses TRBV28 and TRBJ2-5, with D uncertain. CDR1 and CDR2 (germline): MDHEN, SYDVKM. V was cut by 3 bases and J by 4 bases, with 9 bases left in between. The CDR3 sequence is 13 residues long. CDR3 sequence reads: CASSLTPRETQYF. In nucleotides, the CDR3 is TGTGCCAGCAGTTTGACACCGAGAGAGACCCAGTACTTC.

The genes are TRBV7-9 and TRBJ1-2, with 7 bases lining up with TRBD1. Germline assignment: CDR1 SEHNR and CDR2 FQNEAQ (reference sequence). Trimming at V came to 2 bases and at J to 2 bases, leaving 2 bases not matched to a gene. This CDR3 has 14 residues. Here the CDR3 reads CASSLKGANYGYTF. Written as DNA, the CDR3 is TGTGCCAGCAGCTTAAAGGGGGCGAACTATGGCTACACCTTC.

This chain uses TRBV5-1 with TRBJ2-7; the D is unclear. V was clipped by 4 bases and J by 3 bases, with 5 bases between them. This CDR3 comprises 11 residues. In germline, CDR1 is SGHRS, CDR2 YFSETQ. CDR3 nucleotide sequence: TGCGCCAGCAGCCCGGACTACGAGCAGTACTTC. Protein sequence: CASSPDYEQYF. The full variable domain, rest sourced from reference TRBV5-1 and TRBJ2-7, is KAGVTQTPRYLIKTRGQQVTLSCSPISGHRSVSWYQQTPGQGLQFLFEYFSETQRNKGNFPGRFSGRQFSNSRSEMNVSTLELGDSALYLCASSPDYEQYFGPGTRLTVT.

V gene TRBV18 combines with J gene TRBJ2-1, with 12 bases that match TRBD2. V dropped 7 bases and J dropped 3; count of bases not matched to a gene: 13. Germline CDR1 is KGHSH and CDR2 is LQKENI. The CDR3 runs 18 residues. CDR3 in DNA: TGTGCCAGCTTCTTACTAACCCGACTAGCGGGAGACTACAATGAGCAGTTCTTC. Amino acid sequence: CASFLLTRLAGDYNEQFF. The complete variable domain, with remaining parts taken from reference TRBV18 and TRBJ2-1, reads NAGVMQNPRHLVRRRGQEARLRCSPMKGHSHVYWYRQLPEEGLKFMVYLQKENIIDESGMPKERFSAEFPKEGPSILRIQQVVRGDSAAYFCASFLLTRLAGDYNEQFFGPGTRLTVL.

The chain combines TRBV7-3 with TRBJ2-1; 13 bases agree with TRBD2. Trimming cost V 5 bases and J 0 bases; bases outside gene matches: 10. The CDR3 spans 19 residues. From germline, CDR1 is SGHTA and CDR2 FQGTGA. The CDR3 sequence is CASSMGLAGPRSSYNEQFF. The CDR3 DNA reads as TGTGCCAGCAGCATGGGACTAGCGGGACCGCGCAGCTCCTACAATGAGCAGTTCTTC.

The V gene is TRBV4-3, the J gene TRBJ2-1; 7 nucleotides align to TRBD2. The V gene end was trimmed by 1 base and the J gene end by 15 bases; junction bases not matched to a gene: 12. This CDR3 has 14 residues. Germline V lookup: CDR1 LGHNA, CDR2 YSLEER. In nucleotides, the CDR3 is TGCGCCAGCAGCCAAGGAAGTAGCGGGTTTGGCCCGTTCTTC. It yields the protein CASSQGSSGFGPFF.

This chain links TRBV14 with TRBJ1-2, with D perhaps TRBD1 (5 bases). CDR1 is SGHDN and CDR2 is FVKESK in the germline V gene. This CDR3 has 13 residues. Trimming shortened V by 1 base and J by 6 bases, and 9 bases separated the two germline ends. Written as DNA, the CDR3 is TGTGCCAGCAGCCAAGCGCAGGGCCATGGCTACACCTTC. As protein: CASSQAQGHGYTF.

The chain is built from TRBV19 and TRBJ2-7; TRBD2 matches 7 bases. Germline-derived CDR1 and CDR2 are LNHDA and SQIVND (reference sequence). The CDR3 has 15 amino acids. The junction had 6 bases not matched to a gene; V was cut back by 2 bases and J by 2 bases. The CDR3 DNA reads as TGTGCCAGTAGTATATGGCGGGAGTCCGCCTACGAGCAGTACTTC. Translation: CASSIWRESAYEQYF.

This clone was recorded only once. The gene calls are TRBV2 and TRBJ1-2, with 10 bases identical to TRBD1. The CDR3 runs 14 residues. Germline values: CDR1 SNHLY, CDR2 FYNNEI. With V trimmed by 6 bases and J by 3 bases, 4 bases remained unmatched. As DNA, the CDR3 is TGTGCCAGCAGGAGGGACAGGGGATACTATGGCTACACCTTC. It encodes CASRRDRGYYGYTF. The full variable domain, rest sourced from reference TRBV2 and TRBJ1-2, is EPEVTQTPSHQVTQMGQEVILRCVPISNHLYFYWYRQILGQKVEFLVSFYNNEISEKSEIFDDQFSVERPDGSNFTLKIRSTKLEDSAMYFCASRRDRGYYGYTFGSGTRLTVV.

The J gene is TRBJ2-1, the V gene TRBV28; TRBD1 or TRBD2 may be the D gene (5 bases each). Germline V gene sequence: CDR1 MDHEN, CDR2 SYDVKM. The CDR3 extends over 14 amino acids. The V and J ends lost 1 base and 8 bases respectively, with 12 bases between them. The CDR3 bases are TGTGCCAGCAGTTTATTTGGGGACCGGCATGAGCAGTTCTTC. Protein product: CASSLFGDRHEQFF.

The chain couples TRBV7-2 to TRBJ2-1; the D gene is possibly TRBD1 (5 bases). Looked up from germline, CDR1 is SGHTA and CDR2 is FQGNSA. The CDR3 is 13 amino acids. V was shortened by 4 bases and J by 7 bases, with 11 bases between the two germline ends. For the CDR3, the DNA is TGTGCCAGCAGCTATGACTGGACAAATGAGCAGTTCTTC. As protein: CASSYDWTNEQFF.

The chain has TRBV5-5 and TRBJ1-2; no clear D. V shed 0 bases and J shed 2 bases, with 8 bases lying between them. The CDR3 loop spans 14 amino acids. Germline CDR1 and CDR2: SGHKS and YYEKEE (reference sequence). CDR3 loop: CASSLGVVNYGYTF. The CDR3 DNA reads TGTGCCAGCAGCTTGGGGGTAGTCAACTATGGCTACACCTTC. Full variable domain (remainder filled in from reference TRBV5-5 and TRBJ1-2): DAGVTQSPTHLIKTRGQQVTLRCSPISGHKSVSWYQQVLGQGPQFIFQYYEKEERGRGNFPDRFSARQFPNYSSELNVNALLLGDSALYLCASSLGVVNYGYTFGSGTRLTVV.

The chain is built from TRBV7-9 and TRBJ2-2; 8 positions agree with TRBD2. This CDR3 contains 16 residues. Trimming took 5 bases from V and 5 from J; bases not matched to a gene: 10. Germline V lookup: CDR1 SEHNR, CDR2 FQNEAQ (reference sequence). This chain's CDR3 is CASSPGTRSPTGELFF. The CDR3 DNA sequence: TGTGCCAGCAGCCCGGGGACTAGGAGTCCTACCGGGGAGCTGTTTTTT.

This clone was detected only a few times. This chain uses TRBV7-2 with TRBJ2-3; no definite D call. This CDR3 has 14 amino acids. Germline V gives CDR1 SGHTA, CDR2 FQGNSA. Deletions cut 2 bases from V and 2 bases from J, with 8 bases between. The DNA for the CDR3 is TGTGCCAGCAGCTTAATCACCAACACAGATACGCAGTATTTT. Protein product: CASSLITNTDTQYF.

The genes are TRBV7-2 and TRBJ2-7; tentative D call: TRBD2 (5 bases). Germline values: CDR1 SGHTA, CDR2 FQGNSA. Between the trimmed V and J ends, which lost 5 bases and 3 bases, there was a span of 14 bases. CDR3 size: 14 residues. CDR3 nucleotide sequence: TGTGCCAGCAGCGCCCGCGGGTTGGACTACGAGCAGTACTTC. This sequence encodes CASSARGLDYEQYF.

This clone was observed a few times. The CDR3 region has the DNA TGTGCCAGTAGTATCAATGGGGACAGATCCTACGAGCAGTACTTC. It is translated as CASSINGDRSYEQYF. The chain has TRBV19 and TRBJ2-7, with 7 nucleotides matching TRBD1. The trim removed 3 bases at V and 1 base at J, leaving 6 bases unmatched. The CDR3 loop spans 15 amino acids. The germline V gene has CDR1 LNHDA and CDR2 SQIVND (reference sequence).

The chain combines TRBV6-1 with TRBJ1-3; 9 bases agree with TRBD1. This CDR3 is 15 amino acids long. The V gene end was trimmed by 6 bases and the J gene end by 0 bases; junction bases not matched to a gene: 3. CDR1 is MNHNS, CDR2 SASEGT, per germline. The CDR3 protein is CASSTGQGSGNTIYF. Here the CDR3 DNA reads TGTGCCAGCAGCACGGGACAGGGCTCTGGAAACACCATATATTTT.